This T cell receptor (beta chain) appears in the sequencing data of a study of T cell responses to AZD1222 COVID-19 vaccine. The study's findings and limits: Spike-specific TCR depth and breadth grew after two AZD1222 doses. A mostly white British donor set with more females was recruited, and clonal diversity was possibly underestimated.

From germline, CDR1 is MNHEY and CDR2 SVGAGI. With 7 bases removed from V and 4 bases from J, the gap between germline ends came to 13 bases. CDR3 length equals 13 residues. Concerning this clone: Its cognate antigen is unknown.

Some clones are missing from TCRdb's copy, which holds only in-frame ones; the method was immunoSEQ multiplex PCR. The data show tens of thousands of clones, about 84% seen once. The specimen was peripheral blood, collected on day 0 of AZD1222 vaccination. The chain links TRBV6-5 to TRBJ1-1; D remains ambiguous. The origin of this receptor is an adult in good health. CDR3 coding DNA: TGTGCCAGCACCCCTAGGACCGGCACTGAAGCTTTCTTT. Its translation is CASTPRTGTEAFF.